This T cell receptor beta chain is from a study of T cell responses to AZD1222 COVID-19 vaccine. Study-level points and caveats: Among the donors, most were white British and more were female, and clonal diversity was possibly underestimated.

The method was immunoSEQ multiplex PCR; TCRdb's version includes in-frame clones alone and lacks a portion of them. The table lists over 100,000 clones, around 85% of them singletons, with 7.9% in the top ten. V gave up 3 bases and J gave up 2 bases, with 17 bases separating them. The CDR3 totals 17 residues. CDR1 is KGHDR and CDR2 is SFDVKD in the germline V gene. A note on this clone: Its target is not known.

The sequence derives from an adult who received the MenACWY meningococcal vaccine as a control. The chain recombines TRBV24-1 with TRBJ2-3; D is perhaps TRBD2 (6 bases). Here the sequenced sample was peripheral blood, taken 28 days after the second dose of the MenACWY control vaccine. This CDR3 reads CATSDGLASTDTDTQYF. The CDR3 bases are TGTGCCACCAGTGATGGGCTAGCGTCCACTGACACAGATACGCAGTATTTT.